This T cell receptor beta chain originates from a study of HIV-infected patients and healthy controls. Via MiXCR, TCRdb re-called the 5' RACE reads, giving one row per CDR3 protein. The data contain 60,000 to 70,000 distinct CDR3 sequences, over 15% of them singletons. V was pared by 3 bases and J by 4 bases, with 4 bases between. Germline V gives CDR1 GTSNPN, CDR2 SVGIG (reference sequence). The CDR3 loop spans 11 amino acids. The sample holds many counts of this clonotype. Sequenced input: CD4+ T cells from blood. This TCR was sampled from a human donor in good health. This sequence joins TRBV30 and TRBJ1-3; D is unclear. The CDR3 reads CAWSGGNTIYF. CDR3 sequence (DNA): TGTGCCTGGAGCGGGGGAAACACCATATATTTT.